This passage covers 26 T cell receptor beta chains from one sample sequenced in a study of a mutant IDH1 vaccine in newly diagnosed glioma. These TCRs' antigens remain unknown. Assay used: immunoSEQ multiplex PCR; TCRdb lists only in-frame clones, some missing. The data contain 55,000 to 65,000 clones, less than 80% of them singletons. Specified time point: week 47, end of study. A 20-mer mutant IDH1 peptide at 300 ug was injected subcutaneously with topical imiquimod. Material: PBMCs, obtained from a glioma patient whose treatment included an IDH1 peptide vaccine. The receptors here all came from a man aged 45-60 years with glioma.

V gene TRBV6-1 combines with J gene TRBJ1-2; D is unclear. CDR1 and CDR2 from the germline V gene are MNHNS and SASEGT. V shed 6 bases and J shed 0 bases, with 11 bases lying between them. The CDR3 sequence is 14 residues long. This CDR3 reads CASRGPRTNYGYTF. The CDR3 bases are TGTGCCAGCAGAGGACCCCGGACTAACTATGGCTACACCTTC.

The chain has TRBV6-1 and TRBJ1-1; possibly TRBD1 for D (5 bases). V lost 8 bases and J lost 4, with 14 bases in between. CDR3 length: 13 amino acids. Germline lookup yields CDR1 MNHNS and CDR2 SASEGT. CDR3 protein: CASALGGPTEAFF. DNA of the CDR3: TGTGCCAGCGCTCTGGGGGGTCCCACTGAAGCTTTCTTT.

This clone was observed a handful of times. V is TRBV4-1 and J is TRBJ2-7; 12 bases agree with TRBD2. Germline CDR1 is MGHRA and CDR2 is YSYEKL. There are 17 residues in the CDR3. J gave up 2 bases and V 3 bases, and 8 bases lay outside the gene matches. The CDR3 is CASSQGLTSGGTYEQYF. DNA of the CDR3: TGCGCCAGCAGCCAGGGGTTGACTAGCGGGGGCACCTACGAGCAGTACTTC.

The chain combines TRBV23-1 with TRBJ2-1; weak D call: TRBD1 (7 bases). TRBV23-1 is an ORF, and what it does is uncertain. The V gene lost 7 bases and the J gene lost 6 bases, with 19 bases spanning the gap. The CDR3 runs to 15 residues. This CDR3 is CASTQTGRRGNEQFF. The CDR3 nucleotides read TGCGCCAGCACCCAGACAGGGAGGAGGGGCAATGAGCAGTTCTTC.

V usage is TRBV10-1 and J usage is TRBJ2-5, with 7 bases matching TRBD1. V was pared by 4 bases and J by 7 bases, with 3 bases of the junction left unmatched. Germline V lookup: CDR1 WNHNN, CDR2 SYGVQD (reference sequence). This CDR3 has 12 amino acids. The CDR3 nucleotides are TGCGCCAGCAGTGGACAGGGTAGGACCCAGTACTTC. Encoded protein: CASSGQGRTQYF.

V and J are TRBV5-1 and TRBJ2-1; perhaps TRBD1 as D (5 bases). The CDR3 runs 14 residues. The V and J ends lost 4 bases and 4 bases respectively, with 12 bases between them. Germline V CDR1 and CDR2: SGHRS, YFSETQ. The CDR3 DNA is TGCGCCAGCAGCACCCAGGGCGTTTACAATGAGCAGTTCTTC. Protein product: CASSTQGVYNEQFF.

The V call is TRBV7-8, the J call TRBJ2-7, with 9 bases aligning to TRBD1. J gave up 3 bases and V 5 bases, and 5 bases lay outside the gene matches. The germline V gene has CDR1 SGHVS and CDR2 FQNEAQ. The CDR3 is 14 amino acids. CDR3 protein: CASSPRTGDYEQYF. In DNA form, the CDR3 reads TGTGCCAGCAGCCCCCGGACAGGGGACTACGAGCAGTACTTC.

The V call is TRBV7-2, the J call TRBJ1-6; possible D gene TRBD1, 6 bases. Germline V gives CDR1 SGHTA, CDR2 FQGNSA. This CDR3 is built from 13 residues. Between the trimmed V and J ends, which lost 6 bases and 17 bases, there was a span of 20 bases. DNA for the CDR3: TGTGCCAGCAGTTATCAATCCAGGGGCTCGGTCCACTTT. It codes for CASSYQSRGSVHF.

V is TRBV7-2 and J is TRBJ2-7; weak D call: TRBD1 (7 bases). The CDR3 is 16 residues long. The ends were cut back, 7 bases at V and 0 bases at J, with 19 bases in the middle. Germline lookup yields CDR1 SGHTA and CDR2 FQGNSA. CDR3 sequence: CASTRMAGGSSYEQYF. DNA for the CDR3: TGTGCCAGCACCCGAATGGCAGGGGGGAGCTCCTACGAGCAGTACTTC.

This chain uses TRBV10-1 with TRBJ2-7, with D maybe TRBD2 (7 bases). Trimming shortened V by 5 bases and J by 7 bases, and 15 bases separated the two germline ends. Germline CDR1 WNHNN, CDR2 SYGVQD (reference sequence). The CDR3 covers 13 residues. The CDR3 DNA follows: TGCGCCAGCAGTCGGGGGGCCGGCTGGGAGCAGTACTTC. Its translation is CASSRGAGWEQYF.

The chain employs TRBV30 and TRBJ1-6, with 7 nucleotides matching TRBD1. CDR3 length: 14 amino acids. Germline V gene lookup returns CDR1 GTSNPN and CDR2 SVGIG (reference sequence). The trim removed 0 bases at V and 10 bases at J, leaving 6 bases unmatched. CDR3 sequence (DNA): TGTGCCTGGAGTGTAGGCCAGGGGGACTCACCCCTCCACTTT. It codes for CAWSVGQGDSPLHF.

The chain carries TRBV6-1 and TRBJ2-7, with TRBD2 as a possible D gene (6 bases). Germline loops: CDR1 MNHNS, CDR2 SASEGT. CDR3 length equals 15 residues. V lost 7 bases to trimming and J lost 3 bases, with 19 bases between them. CDR3 protein: CASKEIRGYFYEQYF. The CDR3 nucleotides are TGTGCCAGCAAAGAGATTCGGGGGTACTTCTACGAGCAGTACTTC.

The CDR3 DNA reads as TGCGCCAGCAGCCTAAGTACTGAGCAGTTCTTC. This encodes CASSLSTEQFF. This chain uses TRBV5-1 with TRBJ2-1; D ambiguous. The CDR3 runs to 11 residues. CDR1 and CDR2 from the germline V gene are SGHRS and YFSETQ. Trimming removed 4 bases from V and 9 bases from J, with 8 bases in between.

The V gene is TRBV5-6, the J gene TRBJ2-3, with a weak D call TRBD2 (5 bases). Looked up from germline, CDR1 is SGHDT and CDR2 is YYEEEE. V dropped 5 bases and J dropped 0 bases, with 16 bases sitting between them. This CDR3 has 16 amino acids. In DNA form, the CDR3 reads TGTGCCAGCAGGTTAACCGAGGGTCCTAGCACAGATACGCAGTATTTT. Translating gives CASRLTEGPSTDTQYF.

This clone occurred a few times. V usage is TRBV6-1 and J usage is TRBJ1-2, with no clear D. The CDR3 covers 10 residues. The V end was cut by 11 bases, the J end by 6 bases, with 10 bases between. CDR1 is MNHNS, CDR2 SASEGT, per germline. CDR3 in DNA: TGTGCCGGGTACACGAATGGCTACACCTTC. This gives the protein CAGYTNGYTF.

This sequence joins TRBV9 and TRBJ1-1, with 10 bases aligning to TRBD1. The V gene's germline CDR1 is SGDLS and CDR2 YYNGEE. The CDR3 covers 16 residues. V lost 3 bases to trimming and J lost 1 base; unmatched junction nucleotides: 6. This chain's CDR3 is CASSATGGGGNTEAFF. The DNA of the CDR3 is TGTGCCAGCAGCGCGACAGGGGGCGGAGGGAACACTGAAGCTTTCTTT.

The chain has TRBV25-1 and TRBJ2-7; D gene uncertain. V was clipped by 6 bases and J by 6 bases, with 12 bases between them. The CDR3 extends over 12 amino acids. The germline V gene encodes CDR1 MGHDK and CDR2 SYGVNS. CDR3 DNA sequence: TGTGCCAGCAGCCAGTCACTTGGCGAGCAGTACTTC. Translated: CASSQSLGEQYF.

V gene TRBV6-5 combines with J gene TRBJ2-7; the match to TRBD1 covers 12 bases. This CDR3 comprises 15 residues. The V and J ends lost 4 bases and 7 bases, in that order; junction bases with no gene match: 8. From germline, CDR1 is MNHEY and CDR2 SVGAGI. The CDR3 reads CASSSPGQGAEEQYF. CDR3 nucleotides: TGTGCCAGCAGTTCCCCGGGACAGGGGGCGGAAGAGCAGTACTTC.

The CDR3 reads CASTYPAGSNEQFF. The CDR3 DNA reads as TGTGCCAGCACGTACCCGGCGGGAAGCAATGAGCAGTTCTTC. The gene calls are TRBV7-8 and TRBJ2-1, with TRBD2 as a possible D gene (6 bases). The germline V gene encodes CDR1 SGHVS and CDR2 FQNEAQ. Trimming left V 7 bases short and J 6 bases short, with 16 bases between. The CDR3 sequence is 14 residues long.

J is TRBJ1-5 and V is TRBV7-2; weak D call: TRBD1 (6 bases). Germline CDR1 is SGHTA and CDR2 is FQGNSA. The CDR3 loop spans 15 amino acids. Deletions cut 1 base from V and 2 bases from J, with 9 bases between. This CDR3 is CASSLGAGGNQPQHF. CDR3 coding DNA: TGTGCCAGCAGCTTAGGAGCAGGGGGCAATCAGCCCCAGCATTTT.

J is TRBJ1-5 and V is TRBV21-1; no DNA check was done on the table's D call, TRBD1. TRBV21-1 is assigned pseudogene status. The length of the CDR3 is 15 residues. CDR3 coding DNA: TGTGCCAGCAGCACACCGGGACAGGGCTGTCAGCCCCAGCATTTT. It specifies CASSTPGQGCQPQHF.

V gene TRBV9 combines with J gene TRBJ2-3; weak D call: TRBD1 (5 bases). The CDR3 length is 15 residues. V gave up 3 bases and J gave up 2 bases, with 13 bases separating them. Germline assignment: CDR1 SGDLS and CDR2 YYNGEE. Written as DNA, the CDR3 is TGTGCCAGCAGCGCTCGACAGACTCACACAGATACGCAGTATTTT. As protein: CASSARQTHTDTQYF.

The chain carries TRBV18 and TRBJ2-5; the D gene could be TRBD1 or TRBD2 (5 bases each). CDR1 and CDR2 (germline): KGHSH, LQKENI. The CDR3 totals 11 residues. Trimming left V 4 bases short and J 7 bases short, with 7 bases between. The CDR3 nucleotides read TGTGCCAGCTCACGGGACGGGACCCAGTACTTC. Its translation is CASSRDGTQYF. The full variable domain, with the rest looked up from reference TRBV18 and TRBJ2-5, is NAGVMQNPRHLVRRRGQEARLRCSPMKGHSHVYWYRQLPEEGLKFMVYLQKENIIDESGMPKERFSAEFPKEGPSILRIQQVVRGDSAAYFCASSRDGTQYFGPGTRLLVL.

DNA of the CDR3: TGTGCCAGCACCCAGGCGGACGAGCAGTACTTC. It yields the protein CASTQADEQYF. The chain joins TRBV6-6 to TRBJ2-7; no reliable D call. The germline CDR1 and CDR2 sequences are MNHNY and SVGAGI (reference sequence). The CDR3 totals 11 residues. Trimming shortened V by 7 bases and J by 5 bases, and 9 bases separated the two germline ends.

The sample holds a few counts of this clone. The chain carries TRBV18 and TRBJ2-7; 10 bases are shared with TRBD2. The CDR3 is made up of 14 amino acids. The germline V gene has CDR1 KGHSH and CDR2 LQKENI. V shed 2 bases, J shed 2 bases, and the junction held 0 bases outside the gene matches. The CDR3 coding sequence is TGTGCCAGCTCACCAGGGACTAGCGCCTACGAGCAGTACTTC. Translation gives CASSPGTSAYEQYF.

This rearrangement joins TRBV11-2 to TRBJ1-3; D is unresolved. The V and J ends lost 5 bases and 0 bases respectively, with 11 bases between them. This CDR3 is 15 amino acids long. The V gene's germline CDR1 is SGHAT and CDR2 FQNNGV. As DNA, the CDR3 is TGTGCCAGCAGCGCCCGTATGGACTCTGGAAACACCATATATTTT. Translated: CASSARMDSGNTIYF.